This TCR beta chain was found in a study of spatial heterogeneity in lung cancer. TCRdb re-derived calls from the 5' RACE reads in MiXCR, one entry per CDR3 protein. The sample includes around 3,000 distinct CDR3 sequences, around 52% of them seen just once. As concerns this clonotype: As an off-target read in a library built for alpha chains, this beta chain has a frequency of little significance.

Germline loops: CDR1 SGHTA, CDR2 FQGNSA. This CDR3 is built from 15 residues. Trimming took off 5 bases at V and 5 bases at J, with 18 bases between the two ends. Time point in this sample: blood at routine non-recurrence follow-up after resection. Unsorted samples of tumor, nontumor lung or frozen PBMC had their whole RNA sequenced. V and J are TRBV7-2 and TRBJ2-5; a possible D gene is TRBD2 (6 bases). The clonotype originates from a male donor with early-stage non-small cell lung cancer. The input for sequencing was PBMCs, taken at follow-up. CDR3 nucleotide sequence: TGTGCCAGCAGCCGAGGACGGGGCGGGGAGGAGACCCAGTACTTC. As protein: CASSRGRGGEETQYF.